This T cell receptor (beta chain) was sequenced in a study of CD8 T cells in ankylosing spondylitis. Study-wide points: Made up of under 10 highly homologous variants, a TCR beta motif appeared characteristic of ankylosing spondylitis blood. Earlier literature documents some of the motif variants in reactive arthritis synovial fluid and blood.

The length of the CDR3 is 15 residues. V was clipped by 6 bases and J by 4 bases; unmatched bases: 11. The germline gives CDR1 DFQATT, CDR2 SNEGSKA (reference sequence). This clonotype was seen repeatedly, ten times or more. Its specificity is not known. Researchers built TCR beta libraries using quantitative 5'-RACE with molecular barcodes. TCRdb independently ran MiXCR on the 5' RACE reads; one entry per CDR3 protein. The repertoire consists of 100,000 to 150,000 distinct CDR3 sequences, with roughly 13% occurring once and the leading ten covering about 3%. V and J are TRBV20-1 and TRBJ1-2; the match to TRBD1 covers 10 bases. The material sequenced was blood, either unsorted or a sorted T cell fraction (not recorded which). The TCR comes from a female donor with ankylosing spondylitis or in good health (not recorded which). In nucleotides, the CDR3 is TGCAGTGCCGCATCGACAGGGGGCCAGGGCTATGGCTACACCTTC. Amino acid sequence: CSAASTGGQGYGYTF.